This TCR beta chain was identified during a study of T cell responses to AZD1222 COVID-19 vaccine. Findings and limits, study-wide: Elevations in Spike-specific TCR breadth and depth followed administration of two AZD1222 doses. Donors, mostly white British, included more females; clonal diversity was possibly underestimated.

Comment on this clone: Its antigen is still unknown.

The germline gives CDR1 KGHSH, CDR2 LQKENI. The trim removed 3 bases at V and 10 bases at J, leaving 10 bases unmatched. This CDR3 is built from 16 residues. Measured with immunoSEQ multiplex PCR; TCRdb has only the in-frame clones, and not every one. The profile shows just over 80,000 clones, more than 80% of them singletons. Source: peripheral blood, taken on day 0 of AZD1222 vaccination. J is TRBJ2-1 and V is TRBV18, with TRBD2 identical over 12 bases. The source of this sequence is an adult in good health. The CDR3 loop is CASSPPTSGGSYEQFF. CDR3 DNA sequence: TGTGCCAGCTCACCTCCGACTAGCGGGGGAAGTTACGAGCAGTTCTTC.